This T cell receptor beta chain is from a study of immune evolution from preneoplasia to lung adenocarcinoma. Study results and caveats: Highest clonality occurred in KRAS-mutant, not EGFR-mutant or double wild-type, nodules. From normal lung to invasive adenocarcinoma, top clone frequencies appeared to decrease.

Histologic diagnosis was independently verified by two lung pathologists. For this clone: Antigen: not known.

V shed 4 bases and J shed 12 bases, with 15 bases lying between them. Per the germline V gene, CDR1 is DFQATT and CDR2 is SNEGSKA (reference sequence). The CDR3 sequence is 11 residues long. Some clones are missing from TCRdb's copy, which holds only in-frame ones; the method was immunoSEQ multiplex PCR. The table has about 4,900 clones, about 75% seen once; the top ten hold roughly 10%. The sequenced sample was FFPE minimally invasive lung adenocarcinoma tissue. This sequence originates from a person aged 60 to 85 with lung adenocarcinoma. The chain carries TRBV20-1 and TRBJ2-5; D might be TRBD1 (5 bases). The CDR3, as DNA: TGCAGTGCTATCCGCGGACAAGGGAAGTACTTC. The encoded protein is CSAIRGQGKYF.